These 27 T cell receptor beta chains were all obtained from the same sample, sequenced in a study of T cell responses to AZD1222 COVID-19 vaccine. Method: immunoSEQ multiplex PCR; TCRdb's copy keeps in-frame clones and lacks some. The table has about 130,000 clones, just under 95% seen once. This sample comprised peripheral blood, obtained 28 days after the second AZD1222 dose. These receptors originate from an adult who received the AZD1222 COVID-19 vaccine.

The CDR3 reads CASSFRQGGIAFF. In nucleotides, the CDR3 is TGTGCCAGCAGCTTCCGACAGGGGGGTATTGCTTTCTTT. V usage is TRBV7-8 and J usage is TRBJ1-1; 9 bases fit TRBD1. The J segment lost 11 bases and the V segment lost 3 bases, leaving 7 bases of the junction unmatched. The CDR3 spans 13 residues. Looked up from germline, CDR1 is SGHVS and CDR2 is FQNEAQ. The whole variable domain, remainder taken from reference TRBV7-8 and TRBJ1-1, is GAGVSQSPRYKVAKRGQDVALRCDPISGHVSLFWYQQALGQGPEFLTYFQNEAQLDKSGLPSDRFFAERPEGSVSTLKIQRTQQEDSAVYLCASSFRQGGIAFFGQGTRLTVV.

The V gene is TRBV10-3, the J gene TRBJ1-3; D remains unclear. There are 12 residues in the CDR3. V lost 7 bases and J lost 4, with 8 bases in between. The germline V gene encodes CDR1 ENHRY and CDR2 SYGVKD. CDR3 coding DNA: TGTGCCATCACCGGGTACGGAAACACCATATATTTT. This translates into CAITGYGNTIYF.

The gene calls are TRBV7-9 and TRBJ1-6; 7 nucleotides align to TRBD1. The CDR3 is 14 amino acids. The germline CDR1 and CDR2 sequences are SEHNR and FQNEAQ (reference sequence). With V trimmed by 3 bases and J by 10 bases, 6 bases remained unmatched. The CDR3 loop is CASSFTGEGSPLHF. CDR3 bases: TGTGCCAGCAGCTTTACAGGGGAAGGCTCACCCCTCCACTTT.

The rearrangement uses TRBV27 and TRBJ2-7; D might be TRBD1 (6 bases). V was clipped by 5 bases and J by 2 bases, with 16 bases between them. Germline lookup yields CDR1 MNHEY and CDR2 SMNVEV (reference sequence). This CDR3 is 15 amino acids long. Here the CDR3 reads CASSPQYRVPYEQYF. The CDR3, as DNA: TGTGCCAGCAGTCCCCAATACAGGGTTCCCTACGAGCAGTACTTC.

V and J are TRBV7-3 and TRBJ2-1; TRBD2 agrees at 8 bases. This CDR3 is built from 14 residues. Looked up from germline, CDR1 is SGHTA and CDR2 is FQGTGA. Trimming took 8 bases from V and 5 from J; bases not matched to a gene: 8. This chain's CDR3 is CASVRGGSDNEQFF. The CDR3 coding sequence is TGTGCCAGCGTACGGGGGGGAAGCGACAATGAGCAGTTCTTC.

In this sample, this clone turned up a few times. The chain carries TRBV4-2 and TRBJ2-7; D unclear. This CDR3 has 14 residues. The germline CDR1 and CDR2 sequences are LGHNA and YNFKEQ. V was pared by 0 bases and J by 1 base, with 7 bases between. CDR3 region: CASSQDQYSYEQYF. The CDR3, as DNA: TGTGCCAGCAGCCAAGATCAGTATTCCTACGAGCAGTACTTC.

The rearrangement links TRBV6-5 to TRBJ2-7; 7 bases are a match to TRBD1. The V gene's germline CDR1 is MNHEY and CDR2 SVGAGI. V gave up 0 bases and J gave up 4 bases; unmatched junction bases: 9. This CDR3 has 16 residues. The CDR3 loop is CASSYSSRGGSYEQYF. The CDR3 bases are TGTGCCAGCAGTTACTCCTCGCGAGGGGGCTCTTACGAGCAGTACTTC.

J is TRBJ2-1 and V is TRBV18, with D possibly matching TRBD2 (5 bases). This CDR3 is 14 amino acids long. Germline V gene lookup returns CDR1 KGHSH and CDR2 LQKENI. CDR3 amino acids: CASGVDVGDNEQFF. In DNA form, the CDR3 reads TGTGCGTCCGGGGTGGACGTCGGGGACAATGAGCAGTTCTTC.

The chain links TRBV7-2 to TRBJ2-7, with D uncertain. CDR3 size: 15 residues. With 6 bases removed from V and 0 bases from J, the gap between germline ends came to 15 bases. CDR1 SGHTA and CDR2 FQGNSA come from the germline V gene. The CDR3 nucleotides are TGTGCCAGCAGTCTAGGGCCTACGAGCTCCTACGAGCAGTACTTC. Its protein product is CASSLGPTSSYEQYF.

The V gene is TRBV11-2, the J gene TRBJ1-3; D perhaps matches TRBD1 (6 bases). CDR1 is SGHAT and CDR2 is FQNNGV in the germline V gene. This CDR3 has 17 residues. V was shortened by 1 base and J by 0 bases, with 13 bases between the two germline ends. The CDR3, as DNA: TGTGCCAGCAGCTTAGGGGCCCAGGGGCACTCTGGAAACACCATATATTTT. Protein sequence: CASSLGAQGHSGNTIYF.

The chain links TRBV27 to TRBJ1-2; 8 bases are shared with TRBD1. Germline V lookup: CDR1 MNHEY, CDR2 SMNVEV (reference sequence). The CDR3 consists of 17 residues. V lost 5 bases to trimming and J lost 1 base; unmatched junction nucleotides: 12. The CDR3, as DNA: TGTGCCAGCAGTCTAACCGGGACAGGACACTTTAACTATGGCTACACCTTC. Translation gives CASSLTGTGHFNYGYTF.

This chain uses TRBV10-3 with TRBJ2-7; D is perhaps TRBD1 (5 bases). Trimming stripped 6 bases from V and 0 bases from J, with 15 bases between. The CDR3 totals 15 residues. Germline-derived CDR1 and CDR2 are ENHRY and SYGVKD. The CDR3 coding sequence is TGTGCCATCAGCAGAGCCCAGGGAAGCTCCTACGAGCAGTACTTC. Protein sequence: CAISRAQGSSYEQYF.

The J gene is TRBJ2-6, the V gene TRBV10-3; 7 bases are shared with TRBD1. Germline values: CDR1 ENHRY, CDR2 SYGVKD. Germline trimming cut 2 bases from V and 4 bases from J; bases unmatched to any gene: 5. The length of the CDR3 is 16 residues. The DNA for the CDR3 is TGTGCCATCAGTGAGGCAGGGGGATCGGGGGCCAACGTCCTGACTTTC. Its translation is CAISEAGGSGANVLTF.

Here the CDR3 reads CASRYGGSRNEQYF. The CDR3 bases are TGTGCCAGCAGGTACGGGGGGTCGAGGAACGAGCAGTACTTC. The gene calls are TRBV11-3 and TRBJ2-7; 7 positions agree with TRBD2. Trimming at V came to 6 bases and at J to 5 bases, leaving 10 bases not matched to a gene. The CDR3 has 14 amino acids. Germline-derived CDR1 and CDR2 are SGHNT and YENEEA.

This chain connects TRBV19 to TRBJ1-3; 7 nucleotides match TRBD1. V was clipped by 6 bases and J by 4 bases; unmatched bases: 6. Germline values: CDR1 LNHDA, CDR2 SQIVND (reference sequence). The CDR3 has 14 amino acids. The CDR3: CASSSGGPGNTIYF. Written as DNA, the CDR3 is TGTGCCAGTAGCTCAGGGGGACCGGGAAACACCATATATTTT.

The chain is built from TRBV22-1 and TRBJ2-7; the D call TRBD2 from the table was never checked on the DNA. TRBV22-1 is a pseudogene segment. The CDR3 length is 16 residues. The CDR3, as DNA: TGTCCTGGGAGCGCACTAGCTTCTGAGGCCTCCTACGAGCAGTACTTC. Translating it yields CPGSALASEASYEQYF.

The V call is TRBV7-9, the J call TRBJ1-3, with TRBD1 as a possible D gene (5 bases). Germline CDR1 SEHNR, CDR2 FQNEAQ (reference sequence). Between the trimmed V and J ends, which lost 5 bases and 2 bases, there was a span of 13 bases. The CDR3 extends over 15 amino acids. The CDR3 loop is CASSQNPGPGNTIYF. The CDR3 nucleotides are TGTGCCAGCAGCCAGAATCCGGGACCTGGAAACACCATATATTTT.

The chain employs TRBV3-1 (or the pseudogene TRBV3-2) and TRBJ2-5; the match to TRBD2 covers 8 bases. J lost 4 bases, V lost 6 bases, and 13 bases had no gene match. This CDR3 region has 16 residues. Germline loops: CDR1 LGHDT, CDR2 YNNKEL (reference sequence). CDR3 amino acids: CASRPDHSGLAETQYF. CDR3 DNA: TGTGCCAGCAGACCCGATCACTCAGGACTAGCAGAGACCCAGTACTTC.

The V gene is TRBV5-1, the J gene TRBJ2-1; a possible D gene is TRBD2 (6 bases). Looked up from germline, CDR1 is SGHRS and CDR2 is YFSETQ. V lost 3 bases and J 5 bases, leaving 18 bases between the germline ends. The CDR3 length is 16 residues. DNA of the CDR3: TGCGCCAGCAGCTCCTCACCTGGGTGGGGGGACAATGAGCAGTTCTTC. This codes for CASSSSPGWGDNEQFF.

The CDR3 loop is CAIAGGLTAGQYGYTF. CDR3 coding DNA: TGTGCCATCGCGGGGGGGCTGACGGCAGGACAGTATGGCTACACCTTC. The J gene is TRBJ1-2, the V gene TRBV10-3; a weak D match, TRBD1 (6 bases). The germline V gene has CDR1 ENHRY and CDR2 SYGVKD. The CDR3 runs 16 residues. V lost 8 bases and J lost 5, with 24 bases in between.

The rearrangement links TRBV13 to TRBJ2-2; 7 bases match TRBD2. The germline V gene encodes CDR1 PRHDT and CDR2 FYEKMQ (reference sequence). The V gene end was trimmed by 8 bases and the J gene end by 1 base; junction bases not matched to a gene: 7. The CDR3 runs to 15 residues. Here the CDR3 reads CASEGGGMNTGELFF. The CDR3 coding sequence is TGTGCCAGCGAAGGCGGGGGAATGAACACCGGGGAGCTGTTTTTT.

The chain carries TRBV18 and TRBJ2-3; possibly TRBD1 for D (5 bases). Germline values: CDR1 KGHSH, CDR2 LQKENI. The CDR3 is 14 amino acids. Trimming removed 2 bases from V and 6 bases from J, with 12 bases in between. The CDR3 bases are TGTGCCAGCTCACCAGACAGCAGATACGATACGCAGTATTTT. It translates to CASSPDSRYDTQYF. Full variable domain (missing parts from reference TRBV18 and TRBJ2-3): NAGVMQNPRHLVRRRGQEARLRCSPMKGHSHVYWYRQLPEEGLKFMVYLQKENIIDESGMPKERFSAEFPKEGPSILRIQQVVRGDSAAYFCASSPDSRYDTQYFGPGTRLTVL.

The chain employs TRBV19 and TRBJ1-5, with 9 bases matching TRBD1. Germline V gives CDR1 LNHDA, CDR2 SQIVND (reference sequence). This CDR3 region has 16 residues. V was clipped by 3 bases and J by 0 bases; unmatched bases: 3. CDR3 sequence: CASSIEQGASNQPQHF. CDR3 coding DNA: TGTGCCAGTAGTATTGAACAGGGGGCTAGCAATCAGCCCCAGCATTTT.

V usage is TRBV11-2 and J usage is TRBJ1-1; 8 nucleotides align to TRBD1. This CDR3 has 19 amino acids. CDR1 is SGHAT, CDR2 FQNNGV, per germline. With V trimmed by 5 bases and J by 4 bases, 21 bases remained unmatched. CDR3: CASSRPSLVRGLFSTEAFF. The CDR3 DNA reads TGTGCCAGCAGCCGCCCTAGCCTCGTCAGGGGGCTTTTTAGCACTGAAGCTTTCTTT.

This chain uses TRBV6-2 or TRBV6-3 with TRBJ2-7; TRBD2 aligns across 8 bases. V shed 2 bases and J 2 bases; nucleotides not matched to a gene: 5. This CDR3 has 15 amino acids. CDR1 and CDR2 from the germline V gene are MNHEY and SVGEGT. CDR3 nucleotides: TGTGCCAGCAGTTACCTTGGCGGGGGGACCTACGAGCAGTACTTC. Its translation is CASSYLGGGTYEQYF.

The chain recombines TRBV14 with TRBJ2-2; the D call may be TRBD1 or TRBD2 (5 bases each). Deletions cut 6 bases from V and 3 bases from J, with 29 bases between. CDR1 SGHDN and CDR2 FVKESK come from the germline V gene. This CDR3 comprises 20 residues. CDR3 DNA: TGTGCCAGCAGAAAATTGAAAAGGGGACGTTCTCTGAGGGACACCGGGGAGCTGTTTTTT. Amino acids: CASRKLKRGRSLRDTGELFF.

The chain links TRBV6-2 or TRBV6-3 to TRBJ2-7, with a possible D match to TRBD2 (6 bases). CDR3 size: 16 residues. Germline CDR1 is MNHEY and CDR2 is SVGEGT. The V end was cut by 0 bases, the J end by 3 bases, with 15 bases between. The DNA for the CDR3 is TGTGCCAGCAGTTACTCCCCTAGCGAACCCTACTACGAGCAGTACTTC. As protein: CASSYSPSEPYYEQYF.